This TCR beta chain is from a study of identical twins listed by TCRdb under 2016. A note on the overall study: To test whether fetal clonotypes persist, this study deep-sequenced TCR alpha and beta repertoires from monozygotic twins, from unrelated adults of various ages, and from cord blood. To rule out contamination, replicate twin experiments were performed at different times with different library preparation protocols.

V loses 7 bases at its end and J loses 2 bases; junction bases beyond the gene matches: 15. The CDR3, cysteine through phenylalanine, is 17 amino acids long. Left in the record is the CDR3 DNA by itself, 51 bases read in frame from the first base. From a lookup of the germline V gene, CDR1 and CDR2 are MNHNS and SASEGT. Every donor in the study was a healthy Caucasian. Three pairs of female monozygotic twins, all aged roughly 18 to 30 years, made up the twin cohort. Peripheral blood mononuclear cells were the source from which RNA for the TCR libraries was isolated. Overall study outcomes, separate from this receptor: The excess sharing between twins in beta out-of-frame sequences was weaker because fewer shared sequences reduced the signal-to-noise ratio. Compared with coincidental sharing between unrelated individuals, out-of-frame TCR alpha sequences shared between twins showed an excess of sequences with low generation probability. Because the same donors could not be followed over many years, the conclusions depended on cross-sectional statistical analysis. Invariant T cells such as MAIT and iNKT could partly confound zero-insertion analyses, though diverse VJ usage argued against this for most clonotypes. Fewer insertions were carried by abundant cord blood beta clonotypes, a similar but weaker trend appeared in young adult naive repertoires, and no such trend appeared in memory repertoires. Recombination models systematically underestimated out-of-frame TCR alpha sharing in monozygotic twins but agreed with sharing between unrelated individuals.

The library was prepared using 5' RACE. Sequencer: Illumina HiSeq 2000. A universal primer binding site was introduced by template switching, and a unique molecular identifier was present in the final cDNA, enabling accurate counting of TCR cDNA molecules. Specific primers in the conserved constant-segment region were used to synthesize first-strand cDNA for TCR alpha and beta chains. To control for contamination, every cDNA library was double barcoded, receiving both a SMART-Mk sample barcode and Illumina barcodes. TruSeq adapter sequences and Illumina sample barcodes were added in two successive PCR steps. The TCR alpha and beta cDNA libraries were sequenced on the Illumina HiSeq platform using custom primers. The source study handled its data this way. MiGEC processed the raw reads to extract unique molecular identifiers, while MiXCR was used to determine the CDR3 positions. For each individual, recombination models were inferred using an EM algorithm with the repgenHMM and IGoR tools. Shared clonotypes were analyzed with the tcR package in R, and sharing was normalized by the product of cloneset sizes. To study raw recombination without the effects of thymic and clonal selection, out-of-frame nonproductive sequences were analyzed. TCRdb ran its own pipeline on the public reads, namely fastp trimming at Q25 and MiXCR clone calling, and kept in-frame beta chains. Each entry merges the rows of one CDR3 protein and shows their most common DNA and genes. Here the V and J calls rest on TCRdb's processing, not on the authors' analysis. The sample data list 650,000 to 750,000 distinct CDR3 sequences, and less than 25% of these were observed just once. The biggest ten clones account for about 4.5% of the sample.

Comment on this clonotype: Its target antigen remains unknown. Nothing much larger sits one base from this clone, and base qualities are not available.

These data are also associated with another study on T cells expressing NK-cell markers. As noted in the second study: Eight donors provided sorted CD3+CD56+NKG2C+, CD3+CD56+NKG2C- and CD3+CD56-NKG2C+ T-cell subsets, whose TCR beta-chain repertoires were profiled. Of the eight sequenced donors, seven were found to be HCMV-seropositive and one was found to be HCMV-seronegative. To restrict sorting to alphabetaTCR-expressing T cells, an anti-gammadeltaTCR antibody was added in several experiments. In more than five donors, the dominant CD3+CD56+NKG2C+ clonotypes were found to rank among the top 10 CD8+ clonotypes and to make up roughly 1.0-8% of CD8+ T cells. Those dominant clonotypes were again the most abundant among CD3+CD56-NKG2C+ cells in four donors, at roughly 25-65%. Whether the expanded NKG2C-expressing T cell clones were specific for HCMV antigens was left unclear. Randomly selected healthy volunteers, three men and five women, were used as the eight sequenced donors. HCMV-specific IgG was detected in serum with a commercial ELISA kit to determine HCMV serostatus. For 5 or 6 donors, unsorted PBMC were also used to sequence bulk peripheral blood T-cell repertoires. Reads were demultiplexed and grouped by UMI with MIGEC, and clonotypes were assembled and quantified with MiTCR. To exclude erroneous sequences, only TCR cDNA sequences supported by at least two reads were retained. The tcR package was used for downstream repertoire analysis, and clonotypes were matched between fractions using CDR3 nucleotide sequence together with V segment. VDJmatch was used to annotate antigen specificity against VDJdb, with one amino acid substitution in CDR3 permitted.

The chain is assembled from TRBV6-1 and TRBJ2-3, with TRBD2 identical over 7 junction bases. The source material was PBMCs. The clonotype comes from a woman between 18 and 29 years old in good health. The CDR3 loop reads CASTSVRGVQSTDTQYF. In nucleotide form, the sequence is TGTGCCAGCACCTCGGTCCGGGGGGTTCAATCCACAGATACGCAGTATTTT.